The clone carrying this T cell receptor (beta chain) has a count of ten or more. The data derive from a study of CD8+CD57+ T cells in acquired aplastic anemia. Across the whole study: Roughly 3 ug was the average amount of DNA from sorted CD4+ and CD8+ cells.

Patients chosen for sequencing had shown CD8+CD57+ cell expansion by flow cytometry. Between the trimmed V and J ends, which lost 5 bases and 0 bases, there was a span of 10 bases. Germline values: CDR1 LNHDA, CDR2 SQIVND (reference sequence). The CDR3 sequence is 14 residues long. The template for TCR beta VDJ and CDR3 sequence profiling was genomic DNA. TCRdb re-analysed the reads in MiXCR, keeping a single row per CDR3 protein. The table shows a few hundred thousand distinct CDR3 sequences, with roughly 50% occurring only once. This receptor was obtained from a human donor with aplastic anemia. Sequences were obtained from sorted CD4+, CD8+, or CD8+CD57+ T cells (not recorded which) from PBMCs. The rearrangement links TRBV19 to TRBJ1-1; D is possibly TRBD1 (6 bases). The CDR3 DNA follows: TGTGCCAGTAGTGCCCCAGGGGTGAACACTGAAGCTTTCTTT. Translation: CASSAPGVNTEAFF.